These 30 T cell receptor beta chains came from one sample sequenced in a study of blood T cell repertoires in COVID-19. TCRdb's table, derived via immunoSEQ multiplex PCR, lists solely in-frame clones and lacks some. The sample holds around 60,000 clones; about 86% are singletons and the top ten take roughly 1.2%. Source material: peripheral blood. These receptors originate from a man in his forties or fifties with acute or convalescent COVID-19.

V and J are TRBV19 and TRBJ1-2; D unclear. The CDR3 loop spans 12 amino acids. Germline V gene sequence: CDR1 LNHDA, CDR2 SQIVND (reference sequence). The germline V and J ends were trimmed by 4 bases and 5 bases, with 8 bases remaining between them. CDR3 DNA sequence: TGTGCCAGTAGTACGACGGGTTATGGCTACACCTTC. It yields the protein CASSTTGYGYTF. The full variable domain, completed using reference TRBV19 and TRBJ1-2, is DGGITQSPKYLFRKEGQNVTLSCEQNLNHDAMYWYRQDPGQGLRLIYYSQIVNDFQKGDIAEGYSVSREKKESFPLTVTSAQKNPTAFYLCASSTTGYGYTFGSGTRLTVV.

The chain joins TRBV14 to TRBJ1-1; a weak D match, TRBD1 (6 bases). The CDR3 is made up of 14 amino acids. Germline V gene data show CDR1 as SGHDN and CDR2 as FVKESK. The V end lost 4 bases, the J end lost 4 bases, and 13 bases lay between the germline ends. The CDR3 coding sequence is TGTGCCAGCAGCCCGATGACAGGCTCCACTGAAGCTTTCTTT. It is translated as CASSPMTGSTEAFF.

The V and J genes are TRBV7-9 and TRBJ2-6; no clear D. V was cut by 1 base and J by 1 base, with 5 bases left in between. This CDR3 region has 15 residues. Germline lookup yields CDR1 SEHNR and CDR2 FQNEAQ (reference sequence). Here the CDR3 reads CASSLDGSGANVLTF. The CDR3 DNA is TGTGCCAGCAGCTTAGACGGTTCTGGGGCCAACGTCCTGACTTTC. The complete variable domain, with remaining parts taken from reference TRBV7-9 and TRBJ2-6, reads DTGVSQNPRHKITKRGQNVTFRCDPISEHNRLYWYRQTLGQGPEFLTYFQNEAQLEKSRLLSDRFSAERPKGSFSTLEIQRTEQGDSAMYLCASSLDGSGANVLTFGAGSRLTVL.

This clone occurred once. This sequence joins TRBV5-1 and TRBJ2-5; D is ambiguous. CDR1 SGHRS and CDR2 YFSETQ come from the germline V gene. V lost 1 base to trimming and J lost 2 bases, with 6 bases between them. The CDR3 extends over 13 amino acids. The CDR3 region has the DNA TGCGCCAGCAGCTTGCAGTTGCAAGAGACCCAGTACTTC. Translated, it gives CASSLQLQETQYF.

The rearrangement joins TRBV2 to TRBJ1-4; 7 bases are shared with TRBD1. The J segment lost 4 bases and the V segment lost 6 bases, leaving 5 bases of the junction unmatched. This CDR3 is 14 amino acids long. Germline-derived CDR1 and CDR2 are SNHLY and FYNNEI. The CDR3 nucleotides read TGTGCCAGCAGGGCGACAGGGAGTAATGAAAAACTGTTTTTT. Amino acids: CASRATGSNEKLFF. Together with reference TRBV2 and TRBJ1-4, the CDR3 gives the full variable domain: EPEVTQTPSHQVTQMGQEVILRCVPISNHLYFYWYRQILGQKVEFLVSFYNNEISEKSEIFDDQFSVERPDGSNFTLKIRSTKLEDSAMYFCASRATGSNEKLFFGSGTQLSVL.

The CDR3 region has the DNA TGTGCCACCAGCAGAGATCGGGACTTACAAGAGACCCAGTACTTC. Amino acid sequence: CATSRDRDLQETQYF. The rearrangement links TRBV15 to TRBJ2-5; the D gene is possibly TRBD2 (6 bases). Per the germline V gene, CDR1 is LNHNV and CDR2 is YYDKDF (reference sequence). The V end was cut by 0 bases, the J end by 2 bases, with 10 bases between. The CDR3 has 15 residues.

V usage is TRBV4-1 and J usage is TRBJ1-5; 7 bases match TRBD1. The CDR3 is 15 residues long. Per germline, CDR1 MGHRA and CDR2 YSYEKL. Losses at the gene ends were 4 bases for V and 4 bases for J; bases not matched to a gene: 7. CDR3 residues: CASSPLQGTNQPQHF. In DNA form, the CDR3 reads TGCGCCAGCAGCCCTTTACAGGGGACAAATCAGCCCCAGCATTTT.

V and J are TRBV6-5 and TRBJ2-2; no reliable D call. V lost 8 bases, J lost 9 bases, and 10 bases lay in between. CDR1 MNHEY and CDR2 SVGAGI come from the germline V gene. The CDR3 contains 11 residues. CDR3 amino acids: CASAEVRELFF. CDR3 bases: TGTGCCAGCGCAGAGGTTCGGGAGCTGTTTTTT.

This clone was picked up a small number of times. The gene calls are TRBV2 and TRBJ2-1, with 7 bases fitting TRBD1. V was clipped by 10 bases and J by 4 bases; unmatched bases: 13. The CDR3 contains 15 residues. CDR1 and CDR2 (germline): SNHLY, FYNNEI. In DNA form, the CDR3 reads TGTGCCACCCAGTCAACGGGACAGTCTTACAATGAGCAGTTCTTC. It encodes CATQSTGQSYNEQFF.

The chain uses TRBV4-2 and TRBJ2-7, with a tentative D call TRBD1 (5 bases). This CDR3 is 16 amino acids long. The V and J ends lost 0 bases and 1 base respectively, with 13 bases between them. Germline V lookup: CDR1 LGHNA, CDR2 YNFKEQ. The CDR3 sequence is CASSQDGAQRSYEQYF. In DNA form, the CDR3 reads TGTGCCAGCAGCCAAGATGGGGCGCAGAGATCCTACGAGCAGTACTTC.

The chain is built from TRBV4-1 and TRBJ1-5; D is perhaps TRBD1 (5 bases). Germline V lookup: CDR1 MGHRA, CDR2 YSYEKL. Deletions cut 1 base from V and 2 bases from J, with 6 bases between. The CDR3 runs 14 residues. The CDR3 sequence is CASSQATGNQPQHF. The CDR3 bases are TGCGCCAGCAGCCAAGCGACAGGCAATCAGCCCCAGCATTTT.

The chain employs TRBV5-1 and TRBJ2-3; D may be TRBD2 (5 bases). Looked up from germline, CDR1 is SGHRS and CDR2 is YFSETQ. The ends were cut back, 4 bases at V and 6 bases at J, with 12 bases in the middle. The CDR3 sequence is 13 residues long. The CDR3 DNA reads TGCGCCAGCAGCCGCACCCCGGGGGATACGCAGTATTTT. Translation gives CASSRTPGDTQYF.

The chain couples TRBV3-1 (or the pseudogene TRBV3-2) to TRBJ1-1, with D maybe TRBD1 (6 bases). The V gene lost 1 base and the J gene lost 5 bases, with 14 bases spanning the gap. Germline V gives CDR1 LGHDT, CDR2 YNNKEL (reference sequence). The CDR3 loop spans 15 amino acids. The CDR3 bases are TGTGCCAGCAGCCAAGCCCAGGGGCCGGGGACTGAAGCTTTCTTT. Translating gives CASSQAQGPGTEAFF.

This clone appeared a few times. The chain joins TRBV6-5 to TRBJ1-2, with D hard to call. Trimming left V 4 bases short and J 0 bases short, with 15 bases between. Germline V gene data show CDR1 as MNHEY and CDR2 as SVGAGI. This CDR3 is 16 amino acids long. The CDR3 bases are TGTGCCAGCAGTTCCTCCTGGAGCTCTGCTAACTATGGCTACACCTTC. Translation: CASSSSWSSANYGYTF.

The rearrangement links TRBV30 to TRBJ2-7, with 7 bases identical to TRBD2. Trimming at V came to 3 bases and at J to 5 bases, leaving 7 bases not matched to a gene. CDR1 is GTSNPN and CDR2 is SVGIG in the germline V gene (reference sequence). The CDR3 loop spans 13 amino acids. The DNA for the CDR3 is TGTGCCTGGAGGAAAACGCGGGGGAACGAGCAGTACTTC. It is translated as CAWRKTRGNEQYF.

V is TRBV3-1 (or the pseudogene TRBV3-2) and J is TRBJ1-6; D is ambiguous. Germline loops: CDR1 LGHDT, CDR2 YNNKEL (reference sequence). Trimming removed 2 bases at V and 9 bases at J, with 11 bases between. The CDR3 consists of 14 residues. The CDR3 bases are TGTGCCAGCAGCCAATCTACGGGGATTTCACCCCTCCACTTT. Protein: CASSQSTGISPLHF.

This chain uses TRBV10-3 with TRBJ2-7, with TRBD2 matching over 8 bases. The CDR3 has 16 residues. The trim removed 3 bases at V and 4 bases at J, leaving 11 bases unmatched. The germline CDR1 and CDR2 sequences are ENHRY and SYGVKD. CDR3 sequence: CAISDYSSGGLYEQYF. CDR3 DNA sequence: TGTGCCATCAGTGACTACTCGAGCGGGGGTCTTTACGAGCAGTACTTC.

The V and J genes are TRBV11-3 and TRBJ2-2; D unclear. The CDR3 consists of 16 residues. CDR1 is SGHNT, CDR2 YENEEA, per germline. Trimming left V 1 base short and J 4 bases short, with 13 bases between. CDR3 region: CASSLGSTPSTGELFF. CDR3 DNA: TGTGCCAGCAGCTTAGGGTCAACCCCGAGCACCGGGGAGCTGTTTTTT. Combining the CDR3 with reference TRBV11-3 and TRBJ2-2 gives the whole variable domain EAGVVQSPRYKIIEKKQPVAFWCNPISGHNTLYWYLQNLGQGPELLIRYENEEAVDDSQLPKDRFSAERLKGVDSTLKIQPAELGDSAVYLCASSLGSTPSTGELFFGEGSRLTVL.

The V and J genes are TRBV4-1 and TRBJ2-1; 7 nucleotides line up with TRBD2. The CDR3 has 18 amino acids. Germline V CDR1 and CDR2: MGHRA, YSYEKL. V dropped 2 bases and J dropped 4; count of bases not matched to a gene: 14. For the CDR3, the DNA is TGCGCCAGCAGCCAATTACCTGGGGGGGGTCCGACGTACAATGAGCAGTTCTTC. Translating gives CASSQLPGGGPTYNEQFF.

This sequence joins TRBV11-3 and TRBJ2-3; 8 bases are a match to TRBD1. From germline, CDR1 is SGHNT and CDR2 YENEEA. V lost 1 base, J lost 4 bases, and 13 bases stayed unmatched. CDR3 length: 18 amino acids. This CDR3 reads CASSLVAGAAGGPDTQYF. DNA for the CDR3: TGTGCCAGCAGCTTAGTTGCAGGGGCGGCAGGGGGCCCAGATACGCAGTATTTT.

CDR3 nucleotide sequence: TGTGCCAGCAGCTTCACCAGGGGGCGAGGAACTAATGAAAAACTGTTTTTT. Its translation: CASSFTRGRGTNEKLFF. The rearrangement links TRBV5-4 to TRBJ1-4; 8 bases are shared with TRBD1. Germline V gene lookup returns CDR1 SGHNT and CDR2 YYREEE (reference sequence). There are 17 residues in the CDR3. The J segment lost 1 base and the V segment lost 2 bases, leaving 7 bases of the junction unmatched.

The chain uses TRBV6-1 and TRBJ1-2, with D unresolved. V lost 2 bases, J lost 1 base, and 17 bases lay in between. Germline V gives CDR1 MNHNS, CDR2 SASEGT. The CDR3 length is 17 residues. The CDR3 reads CASSEWAAGRINYGYTF. The CDR3 region has the DNA TGTGCCAGCAGTGAATGGGCAGCCGGCCGAATTAACTATGGCTACACCTTC.

There are a few counts of this clone. The CDR3 DNA reads as TGTGCCAGCAGCCGAGGGAGATTTGAGACGTATGGCTACACCTTC. Residues: CASSRGRFETYGYTF. The chain combines TRBV11-2 with TRBJ1-2; no definite D call. The CDR3 is 15 residues long. CDR1 SGHAT and CDR2 FQNNGV come from the germline V gene. V lost 5 bases to trimming and J lost 5 bases, with 18 bases between them. Combining the CDR3 with reference TRBV11-2 and TRBJ1-2 gives the whole variable domain EAGVAQSPRYKIIEKRQSVAFWCNPISGHATLYWYQQILGQGPKLLIQFQNNGVVDDSQLPKDRFSAERLKGVDSTLKIQPAKLEDSAVYLCASSRGRFETYGYTFGSGTRLTVV.

The chain has TRBV30 and TRBJ2-5, with D tentatively TRBD2 (7 bases). The ends were cut back, 3 bases at V and 7 bases at J, with 21 bases in the middle. CDR3 size: 15 residues. The germline CDR1 and CDR2 sequences are GTSNPN and SVGIG (reference sequence). Written as DNA, the CDR3 is TGTGCCTGGAGGGGGGCTGGGAGGGGAGTTGCGACCCAGTACTTC. It encodes CAWRGAGRGVATQYF.

V is TRBV2 and J is TRBJ1-1, with 7 bases fitting TRBD1. Germline V lookup: CDR1 SNHLY, CDR2 FYNNEI. The CDR3 totals 14 residues. V was pared by 6 bases and J by 5 bases, with 9 bases of the junction left unmatched. CDR3: CASSWDSRRTEAFF. The CDR3 DNA sequence: TGTGCCAGCAGCTGGGACAGCCGTAGGACTGAAGCTTTCTTT.

Here the CDR3 DNA reads TGTGCCAGCAAGACAGGGTTGGAAACTGAAGCTTTCTTT. Protein sequence: CASKTGLETEAFF. V usage is TRBV27 and J usage is TRBJ1-1; 7 nucleotides match TRBD1. With V trimmed by 7 bases and J by 5 bases, 7 bases remained unmatched. The germline V gene encodes CDR1 MNHEY and CDR2 SMNVEV (reference sequence). The CDR3 runs to 13 residues.

The CDR3 DNA sequence: TGTGCCGGACGGCGGGGGGGAGCAGATACGCAGTATTTT. It specifies CAGRRGGADTQYF. This chain links TRBV2 with TRBJ2-3; 9 positions agree with TRBD2. There are 13 residues in the CDR3. Germline values: CDR1 SNHLY, CDR2 FYNNEI. After removal of 11 bases from V and 4 bases from J, the junction contained 7 bases not matched to a gene.

The chain combines TRBV9 with TRBJ1-2, with 8 positions matching TRBD1. V was pared by 4 bases and J by 10 bases, with 9 bases of the junction left unmatched. Germline V gene lookup returns CDR1 SGDLS and CDR2 YYNGEE. This CDR3 spans 13 amino acids. CDR3 region: CASSSPDRADYTF. The CDR3 DNA sequence: TGTGCCAGCAGCTCCCCGGACAGGGCCGACTACACCTTC.

In its sample, this clone was seen a few times. CDR3 sequence: CATSREQSSSYEQYF. The CDR3 region has the DNA TGTGCCACCAGCAGAGAACAGAGCAGCTCCTACGAGCAGTACTTC. The genes are TRBV15 and TRBJ2-7, with unresolved D. Germline assignment: CDR1 LNHNV and CDR2 YYDKDF (reference sequence). This CDR3 has 15 residues. Between the trimmed V and J ends, which lost 0 bases and 0 bases, there was a span of 9 bases.

For this clone: This likely comes from a read error, as the CDR3 has no conserved phenylalanine or tryptophan at its end. CDR3 sequence (DNA): TGCGCCAGCAGCCTTACAGGGTTCGGGAACACTGAAGCTTTCCTT. Amino acid sequence: CASSLTGFGNTEAFL. The chain is built from TRBV5-1 and TRBJ1-1; possible D gene TRBD1, 6 bases. V gave up 4 bases and J gave up 1 base, with 14 bases separating them. Germline-derived CDR1 and CDR2 are SGHRS and YFSETQ. The CDR3 loop spans 15 amino acids.